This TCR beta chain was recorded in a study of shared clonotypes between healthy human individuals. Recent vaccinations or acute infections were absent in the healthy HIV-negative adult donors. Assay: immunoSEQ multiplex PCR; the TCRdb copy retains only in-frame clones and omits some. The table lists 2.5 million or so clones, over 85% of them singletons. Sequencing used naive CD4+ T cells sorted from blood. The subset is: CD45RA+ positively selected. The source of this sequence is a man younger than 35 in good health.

The chain's CDR3 is CASSLPERWNTGELFF. The CDR3 DNA is TGTGCCAGCAGTTTACCGGAACGCTGGAACACCGGGGAGCTGTTTTTT. This chain joins TRBV27 and TRBJ2-2; D remains ambiguous. Germline V gives CDR1 MNHEY, CDR2 SMNVEV (reference sequence). V lost 2 bases to trimming and J lost 1 base, with 11 bases between them. CDR3 length equals 16 residues.